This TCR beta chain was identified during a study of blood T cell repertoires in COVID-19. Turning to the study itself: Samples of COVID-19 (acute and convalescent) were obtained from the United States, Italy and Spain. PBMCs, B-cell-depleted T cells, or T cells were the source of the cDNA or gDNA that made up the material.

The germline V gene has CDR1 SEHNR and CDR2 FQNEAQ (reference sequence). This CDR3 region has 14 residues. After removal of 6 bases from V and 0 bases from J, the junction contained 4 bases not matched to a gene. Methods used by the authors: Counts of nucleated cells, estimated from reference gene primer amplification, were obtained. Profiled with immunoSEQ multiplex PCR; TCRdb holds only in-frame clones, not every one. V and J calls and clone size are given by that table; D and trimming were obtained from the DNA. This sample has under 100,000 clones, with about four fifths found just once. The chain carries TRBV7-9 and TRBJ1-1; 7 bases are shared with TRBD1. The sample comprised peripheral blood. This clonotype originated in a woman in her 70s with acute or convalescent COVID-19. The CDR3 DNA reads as TGTGCCAGCAGAGGGGGACAGATGAACACTGAAGCTTTCTTT. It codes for CASRGGQMNTEAFF.